The clone carrying this TCR beta chain occurred many times. The antigen is unknown. The sample belongs to a study of T cells in Graves' hyperthyroidism and ophthalmopathy. The study's findings and limits: The model forecast ophthalmopathy, anticipating it by a median approximately 6.1 months before onset. Ophthalmopathy and stable hyperthyroidism were told apart by a 13 V-J model.

Uncontrolled infection, other autoimmune disease, pregnancy and lactation each barred patients from inclusion. PBMCs were obtained from under 13 ml fresh peripheral blood. The J segment lost 5 bases and the V segment lost 3 bases, leaving 3 bases of the junction unmatched. The CDR3 is made up of 14 amino acids. The V gene's germline CDR1 is DFQATT and CDR2 SNEGSKA (reference sequence). It was RNA transcripts that yielded the amplified TCR beta CDR3 regions. First-round RT-PCR of the TCR CDR3 relied on the HTBI primer set. TCRdb recomputed calls from the multiplex PCR reads with MiXCR, one row per CDR3 protein. The repertoire has 300,000 to 450,000 distinct CDR3 sequences, approximately 15% of them found once; the top ten carry 32%.

Sequenced sample: blood. This clonotype was sampled from a woman under 40 with Graves' hyperthyroidism. The chain employs TRBV20-1 and TRBJ2-3; 12 nucleotides align to TRBD1. CDR3 residues: CSARGQGAGDTQYF. The CDR3 nucleotides read TGCAGTGCTAGGGGACAGGGGGCAGGAGATACGCAGTATTTT.